The rows below give T cell receptor beta chains drawn from one sample of a study of glioma-infiltrating T cells. TCRdb re-called the multiplex PCR reads through MiXCR, storing one row per CDR3 protein. The sample holds some 160,000 distinct CDR3 sequences, roughly 45% seen once. The sequenced material came from glioma tissue, nonneoplastic brain tissue, or PBMCs (not recorded which). All receptors come from a human donor with low-grade glioma or glioblastoma, undergoing nonglioma brain surgery, or in good health (not recorded which). The CDR3 runs from the conserved cysteine through the conserved F or W. A D gene is named only where the DNA matches it firmly. The size field is filled for only some rows; it gives once, few, many or a size class.

j_call | clone_size | d_call | v_call | cdr3_nt | cdr3_aa
TRBJ2-7 | - | TRBD2 | TRBV4-1 | TGCGCCAGCAGCCAAGATATACTAGCGCGATACGAGCAGTACTTC | CASSQDILARYEQYF
TRBJ2-1 | - | TRBD1 | TRBV24-1 | TGTGCCACCATTGCACAAGTACAGGGGATAAGTAATGAGCAGTTCTTC | CATIAQVQGISNEQFF
TRBJ2-5 | many | - | TRBV28 | TGTGCCAGCAGTTCCCGCAGGGTGGTTGAGACCCAGTACTTC | CASSSRRVVETQYF
TRBJ2-2 | few | - | TRBV7-2 | TGTGCCAGCAGCTTAGCGGCCCTGAACACCGGGGAGCTGTTTTTT | CASSLAALNTGELFF
TRBJ1-2 | - | TRBD1 | TRBV6-2/TRBV6-3 | TGTGCCAGCAGCACAGGGGGAGGCTACACCTTC | CASSTGGGYTF
TRBJ1-1 | - | - | TRBV29-1 | TGCAGCGTTGAAAACAGGGTTCAATGGAACACTGAAGCTTTCTTT | CSVENRVQWNTEAFF
TRBJ2-3 | - | - | TRBV5-1 | TGCGCCAGCAGCTTGGTGGTTAGCAGATTCAAAGATACGCAGTATTTT | CASSLVVSRFKDTQYF
TRBJ2-1 | - | TRBD1 | TRBV28 | TGTGCCACCCGGGACAGTCCCTACAATGAGCAGTTCTTC | CATRDSPYNEQFF
TRBJ2-7 | many | - | TRBV3-1 | TGTGCCAGCAGCAGGACAGACTCCTACGAGCAGTACTTC | CASSRTDSYEQYF
TRBJ2-3 | - | - | TRBV7-2 | TGTGCCAGCAGCTACTCGGATATCATCACAGACGCGCAGTATTTT | CASSYSDIITDAQYF
TRBJ1-1 | many | - | TRBV28 | TGTGCCAGCAGTTTTTGGGGCACTGAAGCTTTCTTT | CASSFWGTEAFF
TRBJ1-1 | - | - | TRBV19 | TGTGCCAGTAGTATAGATCTCGGCCCGCCGAACACTAAAGCTTTCTTT | CASSIDLGPPNTKAFF
TRBJ1-1 | - | - | TRBV11-2 | TGTGCCAGCAGCTTAGAGGGAGTGGGGGGCCGTGCTTTCTTT | CASSLEGVGGRAFF
TRBJ2-7 | - | - | TRBV28 | TGTGCCAGCAGTTTGCAGCCTAGCAGACGCTACGAGCAGTACTTC | CASSLQPSRRYEQYF
TRBJ2-7 | - | TRBD2 | TRBV7-2 | TGCGCCAGCAGGCGACTAGCGGGAGAAAACTCCTACGAGCAGTACTTC | CASRRLAGENSYEQYF
TRBJ2-5 | many | TRBD1 | TRBV20-1 | TGCAGTGCCTCCCCCGAGGACAGGGCACGGGAGACCCAGTACTTC | CSASPEDRARETQYF
TRBJ2-1 | many | - | TRBV3-1 | TGTGCCAGCAGCCAGGCTTGGGCGTCCTACAATGAGCAGTTCTTC | CASSQAWASYNEQFF
TRBJ1-1 | - | - | TRBV25-1 | TGTGCCAGCATCCTGAACACTGGGGCTTTCTTT | CASILNTGAFF
TRBJ1-4 | many | - | TRBV5-1 | TGCGCCAGCAGCCGACTTGAGTTTGGGGAACTGTTTTTT | CASSRLEFGELFF
TRBJ2-1 | - | - | TRBV29-1 | TGCAGCACGGACCTGGGGGGTAAGAGGAATGAGCAGTTCTTC | CSTDLGGKRNEQFF
TRBJ2-3 | - | TRBD2 | TRBV6-6 | TGTGCCAGCCACGGGACTAGCGGGGACACAGATAAGCAGTATTTT | CASHGTSGDTDKQYF
TRBJ2-1 | - | - | TRBV3-1 | TGTGCCAGCAGCCAAGGGTTAAACAGGAGAGACAATGAGCAGTTCTTC | CASSQGLNRRDNEQFF